Each of the 26 T cell receptor beta chains below was sequenced from the same sample in a study of blood T cell repertoires in COVID-19. Some clones are missing from TCRdb's copy, which holds only in-frame ones; the method was immunoSEQ multiplex PCR. The sample includes 50,000 to 65,000 clones, around 88% seen only once; the top ten take around 6.5%. The sample taken for sequencing was peripheral blood. The receptors were gathered from a human donor in a cohort sampled during active COVID-19.

J is TRBJ1-2 and V is TRBV5-6; 11 nucleotides match TRBD1. Germline V gene data show CDR1 as SGHDT and CDR2 as YYEEEE. V shed 1 base and J 7 bases; nucleotides not matched to a gene: 9. CDR3 length equals 16 residues. CDR3 DNA sequence: TGTGCCAGCAGCTTGTCCTCTTGGACAGGGGGCGTTGGCTACACCTTC. It yields the protein CASSLSSWTGGVGYTF.

The chain combines TRBV28 with TRBJ2-7, with TRBD2 matching over 9 bases. Germline CDR1 reads MDHEN; CDR2 reads SYDVKM. With V trimmed by 3 bases and J by 1 base, 1 base remained unmatched. The CDR3 has 14 residues. The CDR3 region is CASSFGLASYEQYF. The CDR3, as DNA: TGTGCCAGCAGTTTTGGACTAGCGTCCTACGAGCAGTACTTC.

This chain uses TRBV12-3 or TRBV12-4 with TRBJ1-2; TRBD1 matches 7 bases. After removal of 6 bases from V and 4 bases from J, the junction contained 5 bases not matched to a gene. The length of the CDR3 is 13 residues. The CDR3 DNA follows: TGTGCCAGCAGGCCGACAGGGAGCTATGGCTACACCTTC. Translation gives CASRPTGSYGYTF.

This chain joins TRBV3-1 (or the pseudogene TRBV3-2) and TRBJ2-3; 11 bases are a match to TRBD2. Germline CDR1 and CDR2: LGHDT and YNNKEL (reference sequence). Germline trimming cut 2 bases from V and 1 base from J; bases unmatched to any gene: 5. The CDR3 is made up of 17 amino acids. The CDR3 coding sequence is TGTGCCAGCAGCCAAAACCTGGGACTAGCGGGCACAGATACGCAGTATTTT. Its translation is CASSQNLGLAGTDTQYF.

V and J are TRBV29-1 and TRBJ1-5; D is unclear. V lost 6 bases and J 0 bases, leaving 12 bases between the germline ends. The CDR3 is 14 residues long. Germline V gene lookup returns CDR1 SQVTM and CDR2 ANQGSEA. CDR3 loop: CSVPSEGSNQPQHF. The CDR3 nucleotides read TGCAGCGTACCCAGTGAGGGTAGCAATCAGCCCCAGCATTTT.

The genes are TRBV2 and TRBJ1-3; D is unclear. V was clipped by 7 bases and J by 7 bases, with 5 bases between them. Germline assignment: CDR1 SNHLY and CDR2 FYNNEI. This CDR3 spans 10 amino acids. DNA for the CDR3: TGTGCCAGCAAACTCAACACCATATATTTT. This gives the protein CASKLNTIYF. Filled out from reference TRBV2 and TRBJ1-3, the complete variable domain reads EPEVTQTPSHQVTQMGQEVILRCVPISNHLYFYWYRQILGQKVEFLVSFYNNEISEKSEIFDDQFSVERPDGSNFTLKIRSTKLEDSAMYFCASKLNTIYFGEGSWLTVV.

The chain joins TRBV4-1 to TRBJ1-1, with D unclear. Germline values: CDR1 MGHRA, CDR2 YSYEKL. The CDR3 runs to 13 residues. The V end lost 5 bases, the J end lost 0 bases, and 7 bases lay between the germline ends. CDR3: CASSSGVNTEAFF. The CDR3 nucleotides are TGCGCCAGCAGCTCAGGTGTGAACACTGAAGCTTTCTTT.

This rearrangement joins TRBV21-1 to TRBJ1-4; TRBD1 is the table's D call, not checked against the DNA. TRBV21-1 is deemed a pseudogene. This CDR3 comprises 16 residues. The CDR3 region is CASSKAPFKGDEKLFF. The CDR3 nucleotides read TGTGCCAGCAGCAAAGCCCCGTTCAAAGGGGATGAAAAACTGTTTTTT.

This clone appeared a few times. As DNA, the CDR3 is TGTGCCAGCGATACAGGGTTCCTCACTGAAGCTTTCTTT. Amino acids: CASDTGFLTEAFF. The V call is TRBV2, the J call TRBJ1-1, with D possibly being TRBD1 (6 bases). Looked up from germline, CDR1 is SNHLY and CDR2 is FYNNEI. The length of the CDR3 is 13 residues. Trimming pared 8 bases from V and 4 bases from J, leaving 14 bases between.

The CDR3 region has the DNA TGTGCCTCCCATCGGGGGGGTAGGTTCAATGAGCAGTTCTTC. This gives the protein CASHRGGRFNEQFF. This sequence joins TRBV30 and TRBJ2-1, with 8 positions matching TRBD2. Germline V gives CDR1 GTSNPN, CDR2 SVGIG (reference sequence). V lost 7 bases and J lost 6; bases outside the gene matches: 11. The CDR3 runs 14 residues.

The V gene is TRBV4-1, the J gene TRBJ1-2; D unresolved. The germline CDR1 and CDR2 sequences are MGHRA and YSYEKL. Trimming removed 0 bases at V and 2 bases at J, with 10 bases between. CDR3 length: 15 amino acids. This chain's CDR3 is CASSQDPRQNYGYTF. CDR3 sequence (DNA): TGCGCCAGCAGCCAAGATCCGCGGCAGAACTATGGCTACACCTTC.

The table lists this clone with a count of one. This chain joins TRBV2 and TRBJ1-6; maybe TRBD1 (5 bases). V lost 3 bases to trimming and J lost 9 bases, with 12 bases between them. The CDR3 is made up of 14 amino acids. The germline CDR1 and CDR2 sequences are SNHLY and FYNNEI. The CDR3 spells CASSDSGEGSPLHF. Written as DNA, the CDR3 is TGTGCCAGCAGTGATTCGGGGGAAGGTTCACCCCTCCACTTT.

V gene TRBV7-9 combines with J gene TRBJ1-2; 9 nucleotides agree with TRBD1. This CDR3 spans 14 amino acids. J lost 2 bases, V lost 6 bases, and 4 bases had no gene match. Germline loops: CDR1 SEHNR, CDR2 FQNEAQ (reference sequence). Written as DNA, the CDR3 is TGTGCCAGCAGGCTCGGGACAGGGAACTATGGCTACACCTTC. It is translated as CASRLGTGNYGYTF.

J is TRBJ2-1 and V is TRBV5-1, with D tentatively TRBD2 (6 bases). Germline assignment: CDR1 SGHRS and CDR2 YFSETQ. The CDR3 spans 16 residues. The V end lost 0 bases, the J end lost 6 bases, and 16 bases lay between the germline ends. The CDR3 DNA reads TGCGCCAGCAGCTTGGTGCCGACTAGTGGCTTCAATGAGCAGTTCTTC. Its protein product is CASSLVPTSGFNEQFF.

The J gene is TRBJ2-3, the V gene TRBV12-5, with D possibly being TRBD2 (6 bases). The CDR3 runs 16 residues. The V end was cut by 0 bases, the J end by 4 bases, with 14 bases between. Germline-derived CDR1 and CDR2 are LGHNT and FRNRAP. CDR3 coding DNA: TGTGCTAGTGGTTTGGTAATCGGGGGAAGATCAGATACGCAGTATTTT. This sequence encodes CASGLVIGGRSDTQYF.

The chain combines TRBV29-1 with TRBJ2-1, with TRBD2 identical over 10 bases. CDR1 is SQVTM, CDR2 ANQGSEA, per germline. There are 15 residues in the CDR3. The trim removed 2 bases at V and 6 bases at J, leaving 7 bases unmatched. CDR3 nucleotides: TGCAGCGTTGAATCGGCGACTAGCGGGCTCAATGAGCAGTTCTTC. Its protein is CSVESATSGLNEQFF.

CDR3 loop: CASSLGTGGFSNEQFF. CDR3 DNA: TGCGCCAGCAGCCTAGGGACAGGGGGCTTTAGCAATGAGCAGTTCTTC. The chain couples TRBV5-1 to TRBJ2-1; 12 positions match TRBD1. Germline loops: CDR1 SGHRS, CDR2 YFSETQ. With V trimmed by 4 bases and J by 6 bases, 8 bases remained unmatched. The CDR3 extends over 16 amino acids.

The gene calls are TRBV6-6 and TRBJ2-2; D is uncertain. V gave up 7 bases and J gave up 7 bases, with 10 bases separating them. From germline, CDR1 is MNHNY and CDR2 SVGAGI (reference sequence). The CDR3 length is 12 residues. The CDR3 DNA reads as TGTGCCAGCATGTTGGTACACGGGGAGCTGTTTTTT. Translation gives CASMLVHGELFF.

This clone has just one count. V is TRBV27 and J is TRBJ1-2, with TRBD1 matching 7 bases. V dropped 10 bases and J dropped 0; count of bases not matched to a gene: 8. CDR3 length: 14 amino acids. CDR1 is MNHEY, CDR2 SMNVEV, per germline (reference sequence). CDR3 sequence: CATWTGRANYGYTF. The CDR3 DNA is TGTGCCACATGGACAGGACGAGCTAACTATGGCTACACCTTC.

The rearrangement links TRBV7-5 to TRBJ2-5; TRBD2 is the table's D call, not checked against the DNA. TRBV7-5 is noted as a pseudogene. The CDR3 extends over 16 amino acids. CDR3 loop: CARSLAGRRTQETQYF. In nucleotides, the CDR3 is TGTGCCAGAAGCTTAGCGGGTAGAAGAACTCAAGAGACCCAGTACTTC.

The rearrangement joins TRBV5-1 to TRBJ2-7; possible D gene TRBD2, 6 bases. Germline CDR1 is SGHRS and CDR2 is YFSETQ. The CDR3 loop spans 14 amino acids. V lost 4 bases, J lost 7 bases, and 18 bases lay in between. This chain's CDR3 is CASSDPGARGEQYF. The CDR3 nucleotides are TGCGCCAGCAGCGATCCGGGAGCTCGGGGGGAGCAGTACTTC.

The chain uses TRBV28 and TRBJ2-4; no reliable D call. V lost 7 bases and J lost 0, with 13 bases in between. In germline, CDR1 is MDHEN, CDR2 SYDVKM. This CDR3 has 15 amino acids. The CDR3, as DNA: TGTGCCAGCAAGGTCAGCGAACTAGCCAAAAACATTCAGTACTTC. It is translated as CASKVSELAKNIQYF.

This rearrangement joins TRBV4-1 to TRBJ2-1; D possibly corresponds to TRBD2 (5 bases). Trimming stripped 1 base from V and 8 bases from J, with 15 bases between. The CDR3 has 15 residues. Germline lookup yields CDR1 MGHRA and CDR2 YSYEKL. The CDR3: CASSQAPSRYYEQFF. The CDR3 DNA sequence: TGCGCCAGCAGCCAAGCACCTAGCAGGTACTATGAGCAGTTCTTC.

The rearrangement uses TRBV18 and TRBJ1-1; D may be TRBD1 (5 bases). Trimming left V 2 bases short and J 0 bases short, with 7 bases between. Germline V gene data show CDR1 as KGHSH and CDR2 as LQKENI. This CDR3 is built from 14 residues. CDR3 protein: CASSPSRVNTEAFF. The CDR3 region has the DNA TGTGCCAGCTCACCATCCAGGGTGAACACTGAAGCTTTCTTT.

The chain is built from TRBV7-9 and TRBJ1-3; D not certain. Germline V gene data show CDR1 as SEHNR and CDR2 as FQNEAQ (reference sequence). The CDR3 has 15 residues. Trimming took 1 base from V and 0 from J, leaving 7 bases between them. CDR3: CASSLVQYSGNTIYF. The DNA for the CDR3 is TGTGCCAGCAGCTTAGTACAGTACTCTGGAAACACCATATATTTT.

CDR3 amino acids: CASGSGQGSQPQHF. CDR3 sequence (DNA): TGTGCTAGTGGTTCGGGACAGGGGAGTCAGCCCCAGCATTTT. The rearrangement joins TRBV12-5 to TRBJ1-5; 10 bases map to TRBD1. The V and J ends lost 4 bases and 6 bases, in that order; junction bases with no gene match: 3. Germline V gives CDR1 LGHNT, CDR2 FRNRAP. This CDR3 comprises 14 residues.